These 17 T cell receptor beta chains share one sample of origin, sequenced in a study of blood T cell repertoires in COVID-19 (dated by TCRdb to 2020 to 2021). The library was produced with the immunoSEQ multiplex PCR assay. Sourced from immuneACCESS, this table was stored by TCRdb with only in-frame sequences that have V and J called. A share of the clones is absent; for the studies checked, an unresolved V gene accounts for under half, and the remainder has no known explanation. This sample lists 200,000 to 250,000 clones; approximately 84% were detected once. 1.5% to 2% of the sample comes from the top ten. The sequenced sample was PBMCs or T cells enriched from blood (not recorded which). These receptors all stem from a man in his sixties who had recovered from COVID-19.

This chain joins TRBV7-2 and TRBJ2-1, with a weak D call TRBD1 (6 bases). The V end lost 4 bases, the J end lost 7 bases, and 17 bases lay between the germline ends. CDR1 is SGHTA and CDR2 is FQGNSA in the germline V gene. CDR3 size: 15 residues. Here the CDR3 reads CASSSDSHPPNEQFF. CDR3 in DNA: TGTGCCAGCAGCTCGGACAGTCATCCCCCGAATGAGCAGTTCTTC.

The gene calls are TRBV3-1 (or the pseudogene TRBV3-2) and TRBJ2-5; 11 positions match TRBD1. The CDR3 contains 16 residues. Germline V gene sequence: CDR1 LGHDT, CDR2 YNNKEL (reference sequence). V was clipped by 6 bases and J by 5 bases; unmatched bases: 11. The CDR3 DNA sequence: TGTGCCAGCAGTCAAACGGGACAGGGGGTATCGGAGACCCAGTACTTC. This gives the protein CASSQTGQGVSETQYF.

CDR3 sequence reads: CASSTSRDKNTEAFF. The CDR3 bases are TGTGCCAGCAGCACAAGCCGGGACAAGAACACTGAAGCTTTCTTT. The chain joins TRBV7-2 to TRBJ1-1; perhaps TRBD1 as D (6 bases). V was clipped by 5 bases and J by 1 base, with 14 bases between them. Germline loops: CDR1 SGHTA, CDR2 FQGNSA. The CDR3 contains 15 residues.

The gene calls are TRBV6-5 and TRBJ2-7, with 9 bases aligning to TRBD1. The CDR3 loop spans 15 amino acids. CDR1 is MNHEY and CDR2 is SVGAGI in the germline V gene. The V and J ends lost 6 bases and 3 bases, in that order; junction bases with no gene match: 9. The CDR3 protein is CASSREGTGIYEQYF. DNA of the CDR3: TGTGCCAGCAGCCGCGAGGGGACAGGGATCTACGAGCAGTACTTC.

The chain carries TRBV6-5 and TRBJ1-6; 8 bases line up with TRBD1. V shed 5 bases, J shed 7 bases, and the junction held 1 base outside the gene matches. CDR1 is MNHEY and CDR2 is SVGAGI in the germline V gene. The CDR3 totals 13 residues. This CDR3 is CASSRQGNSPLHF. CDR3 nucleotide sequence: TGTGCCAGCAGTAGACAGGGGAATTCACCCCTCCACTTT.

This chain uses TRBV4-2 with TRBJ2-7; 15 nucleotides match TRBD2. The trim removed 4 bases at V and 2 bases at J, leaving 9 bases unmatched. The CDR3 loop spans 18 amino acids. Germline-derived CDR1 and CDR2 are LGHNA and YNFKEQ. CDR3 protein: CASSPGTSGGPGAYEQYF. DNA for the CDR3: TGTGCCAGCAGCCCTGGGACTAGCGGGGGGCCGGGCGCCTACGAGCAGTACTTC.

This rearrangement joins TRBV12-3 or TRBV12-4 to TRBJ2-7, with a possible D match to TRBD2 (5 bases). With 0 bases removed from V and 9 bases from J, the gap between germline ends came to 9 bases. The length of the CDR3 is 12 residues. In nucleotides, the CDR3 is TGTGCCAGCAGTTTAGCGCTAGCTCGGCAGTACTTC. This sequence encodes CASSLALARQYF.

V is TRBV19 and J is TRBJ2-3; a weak D match, TRBD2 (6 bases). Germline CDR1 reads LNHDA; CDR2 reads SQIVND (reference sequence). V gave up 1 base and J gave up 5 bases, with 13 bases separating them. CDR3 length: 15 amino acids. CDR3 region: CASSIGTTLGDTQYF. CDR3 sequence (DNA): TGTGCCAGTAGTATAGGGACTACCCTCGGAGATACGCAGTATTTT.

The chain employs TRBV19 and TRBJ1-2; D is ambiguous. V lost 3 bases and J lost 4, with 12 bases in between. The germline V gene encodes CDR1 LNHDA and CDR2 SQIVND (reference sequence). This CDR3 has 14 amino acids. The CDR3 protein is CASSILSSGYGYTF. In DNA form, the CDR3 reads TGTGCCAGTAGTATTCTGAGCAGCGGCTATGGCTACACCTTC.

This clone occurred once. This chain joins TRBV18 and TRBJ2-5; D ambiguous. V was trimmed by 6 bases and J by 2 bases, leaving 10 bases between them. The germline gives CDR1 KGHSH, CDR2 LQKENI. This CDR3 has 13 amino acids. DNA of the CDR3: TGTGCCAGCTCCCTCGGCAGGCAAGAGACCCAGTACTTC. Protein product: CASSLGRQETQYF.

The rearrangement links TRBV10-2 to TRBJ2-5, with TRBD1 matching 7 bases. Germline trimming cut 6 bases from V and 5 bases from J; bases unmatched to any gene: 9. This CDR3 has 14 residues. The germline V gene has CDR1 WSHSY and CDR2 SAAADI. CDR3 in amino acids: CASSLAGGTETQYF. The CDR3, as DNA: TGCGCCAGCAGCCTGGCAGGGGGTACGGAGACCCAGTACTTC.

The chain couples TRBV7-2 to TRBJ2-1; tentatively, D is TRBD2 (5 bases). Looked up from germline, CDR1 is SGHTA and CDR2 is FQGNSA. With 2 bases removed from V and 2 bases from J, the gap between germline ends came to 7 bases. The CDR3 is 14 residues long. For the CDR3, the DNA is TGTGCCAGCAGCTTAATCGGGGCCTACAATGAGCAGTTCTTC. Its translation is CASSLIGAYNEQFF.

The V call is TRBV7-9, the J call TRBJ1-4, with 10 bases fitting TRBD1. The CDR3 consists of 15 residues. Germline V gene sequence: CDR1 SEHNR, CDR2 FQNEAQ (reference sequence). Unmatched junction bases numbered 9, after V lost 4 bases and J lost 10 bases. CDR3: CASSSGTGVLLKLFF. The CDR3 DNA reads TGTGCCAGCAGCTCCGGGACAGGGGTTCTCCTAAAACTGTTTTTT.

The gene calls are TRBV3-1 (or the pseudogene TRBV3-2) and TRBJ1-2; perhaps TRBD1 as D (6 bases). The CDR3 contains 13 residues. Germline V gene sequence: CDR1 LGHDT, CDR2 YNNKEL (reference sequence). With 1 base removed from V and 7 bases from J, the gap between germline ends came to 10 bases. CDR3 protein: CASSQVIRGGYTF. CDR3 bases: TGTGCCAGCAGCCAAGTTATCAGGGGTGGCTACACCTTC.

This rearrangement joins TRBV7-8 to TRBJ2-1; 7 positions match TRBD2. The CDR3 spans 15 residues. Unmatched junction bases numbered 4, after V lost 5 bases and J lost 0 bases. From germline, CDR1 is SGHVS and CDR2 FQNEAQ. CDR3 coding DNA: TGTGCCAGCAGCCACAGCGGGGTCTCCTACAATGAGCAGTTCTTC. Residues: CASSHSGVSYNEQFF.

The chain uses TRBV7-2 and TRBJ1-5; D is possibly TRBD1 (5 bases). The germline V and J ends were trimmed by 1 base and 11 bases, with 18 bases remaining between them. The CDR3 runs 15 residues. Germline V gene sequence: CDR1 SGHTA, CDR2 FQGNSA. The CDR3 loop reads CASSLESVGAKAQHF. The CDR3 DNA reads as TGTGCCAGCAGCTTAGAGTCGGTTGGGGCCAAGGCCCAGCATTTT.

V and J are TRBV12-3 or TRBV12-4 and TRBJ2-1, with 8 bases aligning to TRBD1. Trimming at V came to 6 bases and at J to 6 bases, leaving 4 bases not matched to a gene. This CDR3 is 13 amino acids long. The CDR3, as DNA: TGTGCCAGCAGAGGGACAGGACTCAATGAGCAGTTCTTC. Translation: CASRGTGLNEQFF.